This T cell receptor beta chain was identified in a study of shared clonotypes between healthy human individuals. Turning to the study itself: Researchers drew samples from two women and a few men aged 18 to 49.

Per germline, CDR1 LNHNV and CDR2 YYDKDF (reference sequence). V gave up 1 base and J gave up 7 bases; unmatched junction bases: 9. The CDR3 runs 15 residues. Method: immunoSEQ multiplex PCR; TCRdb's copy keeps in-frame clones and lacks some. The sample comprises 2 million to 3 million clones, under 95% of which are singletons, and about 0.39% rests with the top ten. Sequencing was performed on naive CD4+ T cells from PBMCs. Documented subset: CD45RA+ positively selected. The chain recombines TRBV15 with TRBJ2-7, with 8 bases identical to TRBD1. This clonotype was sampled from a man aged 18 to 29 in good health. Some clones in this sample may be carry-over from other donors' samples. The CDR3 region has the DNA TGTGCCACCAGCAGAGCAGGGGGCGTCGGAGCGGAGCAGTACTTC. Amino acid sequence: CATSRAGGVGAEQYF.